The sequence of this T cell receptor beta chain was determined in a study of T-cell memory formation after mild COVID-19. In this sample, this clonotype turned up many times. A single record per CDR3 protein comes from TCRdb applying MiXCR to the 5' RACE reads. Of a few hundred thousand distinct CDR3 sequences listed, around 27% are singletons. The J segment lost 7 bases and the V segment lost 4 bases, leaving 13 bases of the junction unmatched. The germline V gene has CDR1 SGHAT and CDR2 FQNNGV. The CDR3 length is 18 residues. The sequence derives from an adult woman who had mild COVID-19 (a few samples of this study predate the infection). Cell type and time point are not known. V usage is TRBV11-2 and J usage is TRBJ2-1, with 13 nucleotides matching TRBD2. The specimen sequenced was PBMCs or a T cell subset sorted from them (not recorded which). The CDR3 here is CASSSPTRTSGSMNEQFF. CDR3 bases: TGTGCCAGCAGCTCCCCGACCCGGACTAGCGGGAGCATGAATGAGCAGTTCTTC.